The 25 T cell receptor beta chains in this list originate from one sample, sequenced in a study of T cell changes during pregnancy in multiple sclerosis. Profiled with immunoSEQ multiplex PCR; TCRdb holds only in-frame clones, not every one. The table records 35,000 or so clones, around nine tenths of them present only once. The source material was CD8+ T cells from peripheral blood mononuclear cells, sampled in the third trimester of pregnancy. These receptors all stem from a female donor with multiple sclerosis, enrolled in a pregnancy study.

The rearrangement uses TRBV28 and TRBJ2-1; TRBD2 is a possible D gene (6 bases). The CDR3 covers 14 residues. Per germline, CDR1 MDHEN and CDR2 SYDVKM. The germline V and J ends were trimmed by 5 bases and 5 bases, with 13 bases remaining between them. The CDR3 DNA reads TGTGCCAGCAGTACCCGGGACTTGAACAATGAGCAGTTCTTC. The encoded protein is CASSTRDLNNEQFF.

The gene calls are TRBV25-1 and TRBJ1-5, with 8 bases fitting TRBD1. V shed 3 bases and J 5 bases; nucleotides not matched to a gene: 6. Germline V CDR1 and CDR2: MGHDK, SYGVNS. The CDR3 sequence is 15 residues long. The CDR3 is CASSDAGGVHQPQHF. The CDR3 DNA is TGTGCCAGCAGTGATGCAGGGGGCGTCCATCAGCCCCAGCATTTT.

The chain uses TRBV25-1 and TRBJ1-1; TRBD1 is a possible D gene (6 bases). V dropped 8 bases and J dropped 4 bases, with 20 bases sitting between them. CDR1 is MGHDK, CDR2 SYGVNS, per germline. There are 15 residues in the CDR3. The CDR3 sequence: CASSRTGRVSTEAFF. In DNA, the CDR3 is TGTGCCAGCTCCCGAACAGGGAGGGTGAGCACTGAAGCTTTCTTT.

V and J are TRBV27 and TRBJ2-5, with TRBD2 as a possible D gene (5 bases). Trimming removed 5 bases from V and 5 bases from J, with 24 bases in between. The germline gives CDR1 MNHEY, CDR2 SMNVEV (reference sequence). CDR3 length: 17 residues. For the CDR3, the DNA is TGTGCCAGCAGTAGGCTACACCTAGGAGTGAGAGGGGAGACCCAGTACTTC. As protein: CASSRLHLGVRGETQYF.

This chain joins TRBV5-4 and TRBJ1-1; D is uncertain. The CDR3 covers 13 residues. V dropped 4 bases and J dropped 3 bases, with 10 bases sitting between them. In germline, CDR1 is SGHNT, CDR2 YYREEE (reference sequence). CDR3 loop: CASSGDGDTEAFF. The CDR3 coding sequence is TGTGCCAGCAGCGGAGACGGGGACACTGAAGCTTTCTTT.

J is TRBJ2-7 and V is TRBV6-1, with 10 nucleotides matching TRBD1. The V segment lost 7 bases and the J segment 0 bases; nucleotides outside the gene matches: 6. This CDR3 is 15 amino acids long. The germline CDR1 and CDR2 sequences are MNHNS and SASEGT. The DNA of the CDR3 is TGTGCCAGCAACCTGGGACAGGGGACCTCCTACGAGCAGTACTTC. This translates into CASNLGQGTSYEQYF.

The chain joins TRBV11-2 to TRBJ2-7, with 10 bases matching TRBD2. This CDR3 comprises 15 residues. V gave up 3 bases and J gave up 2 bases; unmatched junction bases: 4. Germline V gene sequence: CDR1 SGHAT, CDR2 FQNNGV. This CDR3 reads CASSLTSGPTYEQYF. CDR3 nucleotide sequence: TGTGCCAGCAGCTTGACTAGCGGGCCCACCTACGAGCAGTACTTC.

CDR3 DNA sequence: TGTGCCAGCAATCCAGGCCCCGGCAATGAGCAGTTCTTC. Amino acids: CASNPGPGNEQFF. This chain links TRBV6-5 with TRBJ2-1; no clear D gene. The CDR3 has 13 residues. The V end was cut by 7 bases, the J end by 6 bases, with 13 bases between. CDR1 MNHEY and CDR2 SVGAGI come from the germline V gene.

The V gene is TRBV30, the J gene TRBJ1-1, with 8 nucleotides matching TRBD1. The germline CDR1 and CDR2 sequences are GTSNPN and SVGIG (reference sequence). Losses at the gene ends were 5 bases for V and 3 bases for J; bases not matched to a gene: 5. The CDR3 totals 13 residues. DNA for the CDR3: TGTGCCTGGGAGAAGACAGGGGACACTGAAGCTTTCTTT. It yields the protein CAWEKTGDTEAFF.

This clone was observed a few times. The CDR3 loop reads CSVEFGGREAFF. CDR3 DNA: TGCAGCGTTGAATTTGGCGGCCGAGAGGCTTTCTTT. The chain combines TRBV29-1 with TRBJ1-1; D not resolved. V lost 2 bases and J lost 11, with 15 bases in between. The CDR3 contains 12 residues. Germline V gives CDR1 SQVTM, CDR2 ANQGSEA.

This chain joins TRBV27 and TRBJ2-1; 8 positions agree with TRBD1. CDR1 and CDR2 (germline): MNHEY, SMNVEV (reference sequence). With V trimmed by 7 bases and J by 7 bases, 12 bases remained unmatched. This CDR3 is 15 amino acids long. The chain's CDR3 is CASTGQGLGRNEQFF. The CDR3 bases are TGTGCCAGCACCGGACAGGGTTTAGGTAGGAATGAGCAGTTCTTC.

V usage is TRBV5-6 and J usage is TRBJ2-4; D is unresolved. Trimming removed 0 bases from V and 4 bases from J, with 8 bases in between. Germline V gene lookup returns CDR1 SGHDT and CDR2 YYEEEE. The CDR3 consists of 14 residues. DNA of the CDR3: TGTGCCAGCAGCTTGGAAATTCAGAAAAACATTCAGTACTTC. It yields the protein CASSLEIQKNIQYF.

DNA for the CDR3: TGTGCCAGCAGCGGATACAGGGCAACCATCTCTGGAAACACCATATATTTT. This translates into CASSGYRATISGNTIYF. The V and J genes are TRBV5-6 and TRBJ1-3, with D maybe TRBD1 (6 bases). Looked up from germline, CDR1 is SGHDT and CDR2 is YYEEEE. V was cut by 4 bases and J by 0 bases, with 17 bases left in between. The CDR3 is made up of 17 amino acids. Drawing the rest from reference TRBV5-6 and TRBJ1-3, the complete variable domain is DAGVTQSPTHLIKTRGQQVTLRCSPKSGHDTVSWYQQALGQGPQFIFQYYEEEERQRGNFPDRFSGHQFPNYSSELNVNALLLGDSALYLCASSGYRATISGNTIYFGEGSWLTVV.

V gene TRBV7-9 combines with J gene TRBJ1-2, with D perhaps TRBD1 (5 bases). V dropped 2 bases and J dropped 4 bases, with 11 bases sitting between them. Germline V gives CDR1 SEHNR, CDR2 FQNEAQ (reference sequence). The length of the CDR3 is 14 residues. CDR3 residues: CASSLPGGFYGYTF. For the CDR3, the DNA is TGTGCCAGCAGCTTACCCGGGGGTTTCTATGGCTACACCTTC.

The J gene is TRBJ2-7, the V gene TRBV5-1; a weak D match, TRBD1 (5 bases). Per germline, CDR1 SGHRS and CDR2 YFSETQ. The CDR3 totals 15 residues. V lost 0 bases, J lost 0 bases, and 10 bases lay in between. The chain's CDR3 is CASSLAREYSYEQYF. The CDR3 coding sequence is TGCGCCAGCAGCTTGGCCAGGGAATACTCCTACGAGCAGTACTTC.

The sample holds one count of this clone. The chain employs TRBV4-1 and TRBJ2-1; 11 nucleotides align to TRBD2. Germline CDR1 is MGHRA and CDR2 is YSYEKL. This CDR3 contains 13 residues. Trimming took 8 bases from V and 8 from J; bases not matched to a gene: 5. DNA of the CDR3: TGCGCCAGCGCTAGCGGGAGGTTAGATGAGCAGTTCTTC. Protein product: CASASGRLDEQFF.

The chain couples TRBV19 to TRBJ1-1; no definite D call. V was cut by 6 bases and J by 2 bases, with 13 bases left in between. CDR1 and CDR2 from the germline V gene are LNHDA and SQIVND (reference sequence). This CDR3 region has 14 residues. DNA of the CDR3: TGTGCCAGTAGCCCCTGGGGAGGAAACACTGAAGCTTTCTTT. Protein sequence: CASSPWGGNTEAFF.

J is TRBJ1-6 and V is TRBV27; 11 bases fit TRBD1. Germline-derived CDR1 and CDR2 are MNHEY and SMNVEV (reference sequence). V lost 5 bases and J lost 7; bases outside the gene matches: 7. The CDR3 length is 16 residues. The CDR3 loop is CASSGGTGGGNSPLHF. The CDR3 DNA follows: TGTGCCAGCAGTGGTGGGACAGGGGGAGGCAATTCACCCCTCCACTTT.

The J gene is TRBJ2-1, the V gene TRBV4-1; TRBD2 is a possible D gene (5 bases). Trimming left V 3 bases short and J 8 bases short, with 14 bases between. This CDR3 has 14 residues. Germline V gene sequence: CDR1 MGHRA, CDR2 YSYEKL. The CDR3 sequence is CASSQGDQPHEQFF. The CDR3 DNA is TGCGCCAGCAGCCAGGGAGACCAGCCCCATGAGCAGTTCTTC.

The chain links TRBV6-5 to TRBJ2-1; possibly TRBD1 for D (6 bases). This CDR3 is built from 13 residues. Germline CDR1 and CDR2: MNHEY and SVGAGI. Deletions cut 6 bases from V and 3 bases from J, with 9 bases between. CDR3 sequence: CASRSGDYNEQFF. Written as DNA, the CDR3 is TGTGCCAGCAGGTCAGGGGACTACAATGAGCAGTTCTTC.

This chain links TRBV7-6 with TRBJ2-5; 16 bases agree with TRBD2. The CDR3 is 17 amino acids. The germline CDR1 and CDR2 sequences are SGHVS and FNYEAQ. Germline trimming cut 4 bases from V and 8 bases from J; bases unmatched to any gene: 10. The CDR3 is CASSSGLAGGAWGTQYF. DNA of the CDR3: TGTGCCAGCAGCTCGGGACTAGCGGGAGGGGCGTGGGGAACCCAGTACTTC.

The chain combines TRBV6-5 with TRBJ1-5, with 7 bases that match TRBD1. CDR3 length equals 16 residues. CDR1 is MNHEY and CDR2 is SVGAGI in the germline V gene. Germline trimming cut 4 bases from V and 2 bases from J; bases unmatched to any gene: 8. In nucleotides, the CDR3 is TGTGCCAGCAGTTCAGGGGGATGGGGTGGCAATCAGCCCCAGCATTTT. Translated, it gives CASSSGGWGGNQPQHF.

The chain couples TRBV5-1 to TRBJ2-6, with TRBD1 as a possible D gene (5 bases). The CDR3 length is 17 residues. CDR1 and CDR2 (germline): SGHRS, YFSETQ. Trimming cost V 0 bases and J 0 bases, with 10 bases left between them. The CDR3 reads CASSLVGRVSGANVLTF. CDR3 coding DNA: TGCGCCAGCAGCTTGGTGGGCAGGGTCTCTGGGGCCAACGTCCTGACTTTC.

The rearrangement uses TRBV4-3 and TRBJ2-7; no clear D. CDR1 is LGHNA, CDR2 YSLEER, per germline. The CDR3 is 14 amino acids. The germline V and J ends were trimmed by 1 base and 3 bases, with 10 bases remaining between them. CDR3 DNA: TGCGCCAGCAGCCAAGGAGTAGCTCTCTACGAGCAGTACTTC. This codes for CASSQGVALYEQYF.

The chain combines TRBV7-9 with TRBJ2-1, with 8 bases matching TRBD2. In germline, CDR1 is SEHNR, CDR2 FQNEAQ (reference sequence). V shed 3 bases and J 4 bases; nucleotides not matched to a gene: 5. The CDR3 is made up of 15 amino acids. The DNA of the CDR3 is TGTGCCAGCAGCTTCTCTCGGGGGGGTTACAATGAGCAGTTCTTC. This translates into CASSFSRGGYNEQFF.